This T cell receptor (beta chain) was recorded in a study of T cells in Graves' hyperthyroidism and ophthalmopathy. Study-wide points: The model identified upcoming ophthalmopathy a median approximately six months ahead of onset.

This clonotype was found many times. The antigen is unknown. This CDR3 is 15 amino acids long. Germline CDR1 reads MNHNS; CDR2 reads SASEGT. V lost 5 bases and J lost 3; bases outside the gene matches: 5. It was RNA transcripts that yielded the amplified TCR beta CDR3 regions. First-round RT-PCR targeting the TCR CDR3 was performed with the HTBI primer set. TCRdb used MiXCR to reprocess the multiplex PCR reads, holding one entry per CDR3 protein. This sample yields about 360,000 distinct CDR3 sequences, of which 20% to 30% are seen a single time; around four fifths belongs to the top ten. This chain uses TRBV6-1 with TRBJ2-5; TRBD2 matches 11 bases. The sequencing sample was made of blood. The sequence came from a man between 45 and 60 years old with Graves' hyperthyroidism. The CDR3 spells CASSYVGLAEETQYF. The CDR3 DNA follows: TGTGCCAGCAGTTATGTGGGACTAGCGGAAGAGACCCAGTACTTC.